This passage covers 30 T cell receptor beta chains from one sample sequenced in a study of blood T cell repertoires in COVID-19. Sequenced by immunoSEQ multiplex PCR; TCRdb stores in-frame clones only, minus some. The table lists about half a million clones, 80% to 90% of them singletons. The material sequenced was PBMCs or T cells enriched from blood (not recorded which). The receptor source for this set is a woman in her sixties who had recovered from COVID-19.

This clone appeared once. This sequence joins TRBV5-1 and TRBJ1-3, with 9 positions matching TRBD1. Trimming took 1 base from V and 2 from J; bases not matched to a gene: 10. Germline CDR1 SGHRS, CDR2 YFSETQ. The CDR3 extends over 18 amino acids. The CDR3 sequence is CASSLSGGQGTTGNTIYF. The CDR3 nucleotides are TGCGCCAGCAGCTTGTCGGGGGGACAGGGAACAACTGGAAACACCATATATTTT.

The genes are TRBV24-1 and TRBJ2-1; 10 nucleotides match TRBD1. J was trimmed by 8 bases and V by 3 bases; bases with no gene match: 6. The length of the CDR3 is 15 residues. CDR1 is KGHDR and CDR2 is SFDVKD in the germline V gene. CDR3 sequence reads: CATSDLGTGDHEQFF. The CDR3 DNA reads as TGTGCCACCAGTGATCTGGGGACAGGGGATCATGAGCAGTTCTTC.

The gene calls are TRBV14 and TRBJ1-6; tentative D call: TRBD1 (5 bases). V shed 8 bases and J shed 7 bases, with 12 bases lying between them. From germline, CDR1 is SGHDN and CDR2 FVKESK. This CDR3 is 13 amino acids long. The CDR3 DNA reads TGTGCCAGCGGGCAGGGTGTAAATTCACCCCTCCACTTT. Residues: CASGQGVNSPLHF.

The J gene is TRBJ1-4, the V gene TRBV15, with 7 bases identical to TRBD1. With V trimmed by 3 bases and J by 5 bases, 6 bases remained unmatched. Germline CDR1 is LNHNV and CDR2 is YYDKDF (reference sequence). The CDR3 covers 15 residues. For the CDR3, the DNA is TGTGCCACCAGCAGTCAGGGGGAGTTAAATGAAAAACTGTTTTTT. This gives the protein CATSSQGELNEKLFF.

V is TRBV6-6 and J is TRBJ1-1, with D perhaps TRBD1 (5 bases). The ends were cut back, 7 bases at V and 5 bases at J, with 11 bases in the middle. CDR1 is MNHNY, CDR2 SVGAGI, per germline (reference sequence). The CDR3 covers 12 residues. CDR3 sequence reads: CASNTGVTEAFF. DNA of the CDR3: TGTGCCAGCAATACGGGGGTGACTGAAGCTTTCTTT.

The chain links TRBV5-6 to TRBJ1-3; D perhaps matches TRBD1 (6 bases). The CDR3 runs 14 residues. V shed 1 base and J shed 4 bases, with 9 bases lying between them. The germline CDR1 and CDR2 sequences are SGHDT and YYEEEE. CDR3 in DNA: TGTGCCAGCAGCTTGAGGGGGATCGGAAACACCATATATTTT. Translation: CASSLRGIGNTIYF.

The chain links TRBV12-3 or TRBV12-4 to TRBJ1-1; TRBD1 is a possible D gene (5 bases). This CDR3 has 13 residues. V lost 5 bases and J lost 0, with 7 bases in between. CDR3 sequence: CASSVGLNTEAFF. CDR3 nucleotide sequence: TGTGCCAGCAGTGTGGGGCTGAACACTGAAGCTTTCTTT.

This sequence joins TRBV5-4 and TRBJ1-2; 8 nucleotides align to TRBD1. Losses at the gene ends were 2 bases for V and 7 bases for J; bases not matched to a gene: 7. The CDR3 has 14 residues. Germline V gene data show CDR1 as SGHNT and CDR2 as YYREEE (reference sequence). The CDR3 spells CASSFRTGSVGYTF. CDR3 DNA sequence: TGTGCCAGCAGCTTCCGGACAGGGTCGGTTGGCTACACCTTC.

This chain joins TRBV29-1 and TRBJ2-5, with D tentatively TRBD2 (6 bases). V lost 7 bases, J lost 5 bases, and 17 bases lay in between. Germline-derived CDR1 and CDR2 are SQVTM and ANQGSEA. The CDR3 is made up of 13 amino acids. CDR3 in DNA: TGCAGCGCTGGGGACTTTTCTCGGGAGACCCAGTACTTC. Translating it yields CSAGDFSRETQYF.

The chain recombines TRBV7-8 with TRBJ2-7; possible D gene TRBD2, 6 bases. Germline-derived CDR1 and CDR2 are SGHVS and FQNEAQ. The CDR3 sequence is 14 residues long. Trimming took off 5 bases at V and 3 bases at J, with 14 bases between the two ends. In nucleotides, the CDR3 is TGTGCCAGCAGCCCATCGGGACTCAACTACGAGCAGTACTTC. It yields the protein CASSPSGLNYEQYF.

The chain combines TRBV18 with TRBJ2-3; 11 nucleotides line up with TRBD2. V shed 2 bases and J 3 bases; nucleotides not matched to a gene: 10. This CDR3 comprises 18 residues. The germline CDR1 and CDR2 sequences are KGHSH and LQKENI. The CDR3 region has the DNA TGTGCCAGCTCACCAGTCCCGGGACTAGCGGCACTGACAGATACGCAGTATTTT. Its translation: CASSPVPGLAALTDTQYF.

The chain uses TRBV30 and TRBJ1-1, with TRBD1 as a possible D gene (5 bases). The CDR3 is 14 residues long. The ends were cut back, 6 bases at V and 0 bases at J, with 14 bases in the middle. Germline V gene sequence: CDR1 GTSNPN, CDR2 SVGIG (reference sequence). The CDR3 nucleotides are TGTGCCTGCAAACAAGGACATCTGAACACTGAAGCTTTCTTT. It is translated as CACKQGHLNTEAFF.

The V call is TRBV5-5, the J call TRBJ1-1, with D possibly being TRBD1 (6 bases). CDR1 is SGHKS and CDR2 is YYEKEE in the germline V gene (reference sequence). V was trimmed by 0 bases and J by 0 bases, leaving 9 bases between them. CDR3 length: 15 amino acids. DNA for the CDR3: TGTGCCAGCAGCTTGGCAGGGGCCTTGAACACTGAAGCTTTCTTT. Translating gives CASSLAGALNTEAFF.

The genes are TRBV19 and TRBJ2-3; TRBD1 matches at 7 bases. The germline V gene encodes CDR1 LNHDA and CDR2 SQIVND (reference sequence). The ends lost 3 bases at V and 1 base at J; junction bases unmatched: 1. The CDR3 length is 14 residues. The CDR3 protein is CASSMGTGTDTQYF. Here the CDR3 DNA reads TGTGCCAGTAGTATGGGGACAGGCACAGATACGCAGTATTTT.

The genes are TRBV7-2 and TRBJ2-5, with D perhaps matching TRBD2 (5 bases). The CDR3 is 13 amino acids. Germline CDR1 is SGHTA and CDR2 is FQGNSA. The ends were cut back, 5 bases at V and 5 bases at J, with 12 bases in the middle. The CDR3 sequence is CASSPNEGETQYF. CDR3 nucleotides: TGTGCCAGCAGCCCCAACGAGGGCGAGACCCAGTACTTC.

The rearrangement links TRBV7-2 to TRBJ1-2; D is perhaps TRBD1 (6 bases). Germline-derived CDR1 and CDR2 are SGHTA and FQGNSA. This CDR3 region has 14 residues. Trimming removed 5 bases from V and 8 bases from J, with 18 bases in between. The CDR3 coding sequence is TGTGCCAGCAGCCCCCTCTGGACAGCCGGCGGCTACACCTTC. It is translated as CASSPLWTAGGYTF.

This clone has just a few counts. The genes are TRBV6-5 and TRBJ1-1, with 7 bases that match TRBD1. The CDR3 length is 13 residues. Unmatched junction bases numbered 3, after V lost 4 bases and J lost 4 bases. Germline lookup yields CDR1 MNHEY and CDR2 SVGAGI. The CDR3 DNA is TGTGCCAGCAGTTTCGACAGGGTCACTGAAGCTTTCTTT. It translates to CASSFDRVTEAFF.

CDR3 DNA sequence: TGTGCCAGTAGTTTGGACGGGACCGGGGGGTATGGCTACACCTTC. Amino acid sequence: CASSLDGTGGYGYTF. The rearrangement uses TRBV19 and TRBJ1-2; possibly TRBD1 for D (5 bases). The germline V and J ends were trimmed by 5 bases and 5 bases, with 18 bases remaining between them. CDR1 is LNHDA, CDR2 SQIVND, per germline (reference sequence). This CDR3 has 15 residues.

This clone was recorded once. The rearrangement links TRBV13 to TRBJ2-7; perhaps TRBD2 as D (6 bases). Deletions cut 5 bases from V and 1 base from J, with 24 bases between. The CDR3 spans 18 residues. The germline CDR1 and CDR2 sequences are PRHDT and FYEKMQ (reference sequence). Here the CDR3 reads CASSTSSGGAGSSYEQYF. CDR3 in DNA: TGTGCCAGCAGCACTTCGTCTGGAGGGGCAGGCAGTTCCTACGAGCAGTACTTC.

The rearrangement joins TRBV12-3 or TRBV12-4 to TRBJ1-4, with D possibly being TRBD1 (6 bases). V shed 1 base and J shed 12 bases, with 12 bases lying between them. The CDR3 loop spans 13 amino acids. Here the CDR3 reads CASSLVGRGELFF. CDR3 DNA: TGTGCCAGCAGTTTAGTTGGCAGGGGCGAACTGTTTTTT.

J is TRBJ2-1 and V is TRBV10-1; 7 nucleotides match TRBD1. V was pared by 6 bases and J by 5 bases, with 7 bases of the junction left unmatched. CDR1 and CDR2 (germline): WNHNN, SYGVQD (reference sequence). The CDR3 loop spans 14 amino acids. CDR3 nucleotide sequence: TGCGCCAGCAGCCGCGGACAGGCCCACAATGAGCAGTTCTTC. It specifies CASSRGQAHNEQFF.

The chain links TRBV7-8 to TRBJ2-3; 14 positions agree with TRBD2. This CDR3 contains 18 residues. Germline CDR1 is SGHVS and CDR2 is FQNEAQ. Trimming removed 5 bases from V and 4 bases from J; junction bases left unmatched: 11. The CDR3 DNA reads as TGTGCCAGCAGCCCGGGACTAGCGGGGGACCCTCCTCCAGATACGCAGTATTTT. Its translation: CASSPGLAGDPPPDTQYF.

The chain combines TRBV6-5 with TRBJ1-6; 9 bases are a match to TRBD1. This CDR3 has 16 amino acids. Germline CDR1 reads MNHEY; CDR2 reads SVGAGI. J was trimmed by 7 bases and V by 2 bases; bases with no gene match: 6. The CDR3 DNA is TGTGCCAGCAGTTACCGGGGGGGGACAGGGAATTCACCCCTCCACTTT. Protein: CASSYRGGTGNSPLHF.

J is TRBJ1-5 and V is TRBV21-1; no DNA check was done on the table's D call, TRBD1. TRBV21-1 is designated a pseudogene. The CDR3 contains 18 residues. The CDR3 nucleotides read TGTGCCAGCAGCAAAATTGAGGGGGCTCAGGATAGCAATCAGCCCCAGCATTTT. Protein product: CASSKIEGAQDSNQPQHF.

In its sample, this clone was seen a few times. The CDR3 region has the DNA TGTGCCAGTATCGGTAGGAACACTGAAGCTTTCTTT. Translating it yields CASIGRNTEAFF. This sequence joins TRBV28 and TRBJ1-1; no reliable D call. This CDR3 is built from 12 residues. Germline CDR1 MDHEN, CDR2 SYDVKM. Trimming removed 9 bases at V and 1 base at J, with 9 bases between.

The chain recombines TRBV11-2 with TRBJ2-2; 7 bases match TRBD1. The V segment lost 5 bases and the J segment 4 bases; nucleotides outside the gene matches: 7. Germline V lookup: CDR1 SGHAT, CDR2 FQNNGV. This CDR3 contains 15 residues. CDR3 DNA: TGTGCCAGCAGCCTCTGGGACAGAGGCACCGGGGAGCTGTTTTTT. It translates to CASSLWDRGTGELFF.

This sequence joins TRBV11-2 and TRBJ2-2; 9 nucleotides align to TRBD2. The CDR3 contains 17 residues. CDR1 is SGHAT, CDR2 FQNNGV, per germline. V shed 8 bases, J shed 4 bases, and the junction held 14 bases outside the gene matches. The CDR3 is CASRPGLAGWGTGELFF. CDR3 nucleotide sequence: TGTGCCAGCCGCCCGGGGCTAGCGGGGTGGGGCACCGGGGAGCTGTTTTTT.

The chain couples TRBV11-2 to TRBJ2-7; TRBD2 aligns across 8 bases. The CDR3 has 15 amino acids. The V and J ends lost 4 bases and 2 bases, in that order; junction bases with no gene match: 7. Looked up from germline, CDR1 is SGHAT and CDR2 is FQNNGV. The CDR3 sequence is CASSWGPGGAYEQYV. The CDR3 DNA reads as TGTGCCAGCAGCTGGGGGCCGGGAGGGGCCTACGAGCAGTACGTC.

The chain combines TRBV18 with TRBJ2-1; possibly TRBD1 for D (6 bases). The CDR3 spans 14 residues. Germline assignment: CDR1 KGHSH and CDR2 LQKENI. V was cut by 4 bases and J by 10 bases, with 17 bases left in between. The CDR3 nucleotides are TGTGCCAGCTCACTGCCCAGGGGAATGGGCGAGCAGTTCTTC. This codes for CASSLPRGMGEQFF.

J is TRBJ1-3 and V is TRBV5-1, with D hard to call. Germline CDR1 is SGHRS and CDR2 is YFSETQ. Trimming stripped 1 base from V and 0 bases from J, with 8 bases between. This CDR3 has 15 residues. The CDR3 DNA reads as TGCGCCAGCAGCTTGTTCCTGAGCTCTGGAAACACCATATATTTT. It codes for CASSLFLSSGNTIYF.